The present TCR beta chain was sequenced within a study of beta chain features in type 1 diabetes. The CDR3 covers 14 residues. Germline V gene sequence: CDR1 MNHEY, CDR2 SVGAGI. With V trimmed by 4 bases and J by 4 bases, 7 bases remained unmatched. This clone has more than one count but fewer than ten. The authors reverse transcribed all of the isolated RNA, so sequencing captured expressed TCRB transcripts. Profiled with immunoSEQ multiplex PCR; TCRdb holds only in-frame clones, not every one. The data show roughly 170,000 clones, with less than 15% seen just once and 0.5% to 0.75% held by the top ten.

J is TRBJ2-7 and V is TRBV6-5; TRBD2 matches at 7 bases. The material sequenced was central memory CD4+ T cells from blood. This clonotype originated in a young woman in good health. The CDR3 nucleotides read TGTGCCAGCAGTTCCGGGGGGAATCGTTACGAGCAGTACTTC. Encoded protein: CASSSGGNRYEQYF.